The 26 T cell receptor beta chains presented below share a single source sample, sequenced in a study of T cells after yellow fever vaccination. Each CDR3 protein is one row after TCRdb ran MiXCR on the 5' RACE reads. This table has 400,000 to 650,000 distinct CDR3 sequences, 21% appearing once. The material sequenced was PBMCs, taken less than 25 days after the first yellow fever vaccination. The receptors derive from a man aged 18 to 30 who received the YFV17D yellow fever vaccine.

This chain links TRBV29-1 with TRBJ2-1; 8 positions match TRBD2. The CDR3 is 12 amino acids. Germline loops: CDR1 SQVTM, CDR2 ANQGSEA. V was clipped by 6 bases and J by 8 bases; unmatched bases: 6. The CDR3 is CSVGSGGDEQFF. CDR3 nucleotide sequence: TGCAGCGTAGGATCGGGGGGGGATGAGCAGTTCTTC.

There are a few counts of this clonotype. The chain is built from TRBV15 and TRBJ2-3; TRBD1 matches at 11 bases. This CDR3 is built from 16 residues. Trimming removed 4 bases from V and 4 bases from J; junction bases left unmatched: 7. The germline gives CDR1 LNHNV, CDR2 YYDKDF (reference sequence). The DNA of the CDR3 is TGTGCCACCAGCATCGGGACAGGGGGATTGTCAGATACGCAGTATTTT. It is translated as CATSIGTGGLSDTQYF.

In regard to this clonotype: One end of the junction varies from germline; a read error may be responsible. The J gene is TRBJ2-1, the V gene TRBV20-1; 7 bases match TRBD1. Germline CDR1 is DFQATT and CDR2 is SNEGSKA (reference sequence). There are 13 residues in the CDR3. Here the CDR3 DNA reads TGCAGTGCGAGAGGGACAGCTTACAATGAGCAGTTCTTC. Encoded protein: CSARGTAYNEQFF.

The V gene is TRBV10-3, the J gene TRBJ1-1, with 11 positions matching TRBD1. This CDR3 has 15 residues. After removal of 4 bases from V and 4 bases from J, the junction contained 5 bases not matched to a gene. CDR1 ENHRY and CDR2 SYGVKD come from the germline V gene. CDR3 region: CAISGDRGFVTEAFF. The CDR3 DNA reads as TGTGCCATCAGTGGGGACAGGGGGTTTGTCACTGAAGCTTTCTTT.

The chain employs TRBV24-1 and TRBJ2-5; the match to TRBD1 covers 7 bases. Germline CDR1 and CDR2: KGHDR and SFDVKD. This CDR3 has 15 residues. Unmatched junction bases numbered 8, after V lost 3 bases and J lost 5 bases. The CDR3 loop reads CATSDPQGTGETQYF. Here the CDR3 DNA reads TGTGCCACCAGTGATCCACAGGGGACGGGGGAGACCCAGTACTTC.

The V and J genes are TRBV6-4 and TRBJ2-3; tentatively, D is TRBD1 (5 bases). Trimming shortened V by 0 bases and J by 4 bases, and 8 bases separated the two germline ends. Germline V gene lookup returns CDR1 MRHNA and CDR2 SNTAGT. CDR3 length: 14 residues. The CDR3 nucleotides are TGTGCCAGCAGTGACTCGTTAGGGGCAGATACGCAGTATTTT. It is translated as CASSDSLGADTQYF.

This chain links TRBV5-1 with TRBJ2-1; possible D gene TRBD2, 5 bases. V lost 4 bases and J 5 bases, leaving 13 bases between the germline ends. CDR3 length equals 14 residues. CDR1 and CDR2 (germline): SGHRS, YFSETQ. CDR3 sequence (DNA): TGCGCCAGCAGCCTGCCTAGGGAGAACAATGAGCAGTTCTTC. Protein: CASSLPRENNEQFF. The whole variable domain, remainder taken from reference TRBV5-1 and TRBJ2-1, is KAGVTQTPRYLIKTRGQQVTLSCSPISGHRSVSWYQQTPGQGLQFLFEYFSETQRNKGNFPGRFSGRQFSNSRSEMNVSTLELGDSALYLCASSLPRENNEQFFGPGTRLTVL.

CDR3: CASSLGADATNEKLFF. DNA of the CDR3: TGCGCCAGCAGCTTGGGGGCAGATGCAACTAATGAAAAACTGTTTTTT. The chain is built from TRBV5-1 and TRBJ1-4; D uncertain. CDR3 length: 16 amino acids. The V gene's germline CDR1 is SGHRS and CDR2 YFSETQ. V lost 0 bases to trimming and J lost 0 bases, with 9 bases between them.

In its sample, this clonotype was seen a few times. This chain joins TRBV7-9 and TRBJ1-2; TRBD1 matches 7 bases. Trimming cost V 5 bases and J 6 bases; bases outside gene matches: 15. The CDR3 consists of 16 residues. The germline CDR1 and CDR2 sequences are SEHNR and FQNEAQ (reference sequence). The chain's CDR3 is CASSPTFRAGGNGYTF. The CDR3 DNA reads TGTGCCAGCAGCCCAACCTTCAGGGCAGGGGGAAATGGCTACACCTTC. Variable domain in full (rest from reference TRBV7-9 and TRBJ1-2): DTGVSQNPRHKITKRGQNVTFRCDPISEHNRLYWYRQTLGQGPEFLTYFQNEAQLEKSRLLSDRFSAERPKGSFSTLEIQRTEQGDSAMYLCASSPTFRAGGNGYTFGSGTRLTVV.

This sequence joins TRBV9 and TRBJ1-6; D may be TRBD1 (5 bases). The germline gives CDR1 SGDLS, CDR2 YYNGEE. The ends were cut back, 0 bases at V and 0 bases at J, with 10 bases in the middle. This CDR3 has 17 residues. CDR3 in amino acids: CASSVAGTSSYNSPLHF. CDR3 in DNA: TGTGCCAGCAGCGTAGCAGGGACGAGCTCCTATAATTCACCCCTCCACTTT.

V usage is TRBV7-2 and J usage is TRBJ1-1; D gene ambiguous. This CDR3 comprises 13 residues. Germline V lookup: CDR1 SGHTA, CDR2 FQGNSA. Trimming removed 4 bases from V and 8 bases from J, with 14 bases in between. The CDR3 bases are TGTGCCAGCAGCTCCGGTGGGCTACTAGAAGCTTTCTTT. This codes for CASSSGGLLEAFF.

Written as DNA, the CDR3 is TGTGCCAGCATGTTTCTCCCCAGAAGCAATCAGCCCCAGCATTTT. It is translated as CASMFLPRSNQPQHF. This sequence joins TRBV6-5 and TRBJ1-5; D not resolved. Trimming left V 7 bases short and J 1 base short, with 14 bases between. Germline-derived CDR1 and CDR2 are MNHEY and SVGAGI. The CDR3 has 15 amino acids.

This chain's CDR3 is CASSPRVSSYEQYF. The CDR3 nucleotides read TGCGCCAGCAGCCCCCGGGTCAGCTCCTACGAGCAGTACTTC. The chain combines TRBV4-1 with TRBJ2-7; no definite D call. The CDR3 runs to 14 residues. The V end was cut by 4 bases, the J end by 0 bases, with 10 bases between. CDR1 is MGHRA, CDR2 YSYEKL, per germline.

This clonotype was seen a few times. The genes are TRBV6-1 and TRBJ1-2; D uncertain. The CDR3 extends over 13 amino acids. Trimming cost V 3 bases and J 4 bases, with 9 bases left between them. CDR1 is MNHNS and CDR2 is SASEGT in the germline V gene. The CDR3 protein is CASSELRGYGYTF. CDR3 nucleotide sequence: TGTGCCAGCAGTGAGCTGCGGGGCTATGGCTACACCTTC.

This clonotype was detected once. J is TRBJ2-7 and V is TRBV20-1; D is perhaps TRBD2 (5 bases). There are 17 residues in the CDR3. The V gene lost 4 bases and the J gene lost 4 bases, with 26 bases spanning the gap. Germline values: CDR1 DFQATT, CDR2 SNEGSKA (reference sequence). CDR3 nucleotides: TGCAGTGCTACCTCTCACAGACCCGACGGACTGCCATACGAGCAGTACTTC. This translates into CSATSHRPDGLPYEQYF.

This clonotype was counted between two and nine times. The chain joins TRBV11-1 to TRBJ2-5; D not certain. The CDR3 has 13 amino acids. CDR1 and CDR2 from the germline V gene are SGHAT and FQDESV (reference sequence). The germline V and J ends were trimmed by 3 bases and 2 bases, with 7 bases remaining between them. The CDR3 DNA reads TGTGCCAGCAGCTTTACCACGCAAGAGACCCAGTACTTC. Translated, it gives CASSFTTQETQYF.

V and J are TRBV6-1 and TRBJ1-6, with 7 bases lining up with TRBD1. CDR1 is MNHNS, CDR2 SASEGT, per germline. This CDR3 is 14 amino acids long. The junction had 6 bases not matched to a gene; V was cut back by 6 bases and J by 7 bases. CDR3 nucleotides: TGTGCCAGCAGGACCGGGACAGAGAATTCACCCCTCCACTTT. Encoded protein: CASRTGTENSPLHF.

The genes are TRBV4-1 and TRBJ2-3, with D maybe TRBD2 (6 bases). The ends were cut back, 0 bases at V and 2 bases at J, with 12 bases in the middle. Per germline, CDR1 MGHRA and CDR2 YSYEKL. The CDR3 loop spans 16 amino acids. The CDR3 is CASSQEGRGNTDTQYF. CDR3 nucleotide sequence: TGCGCCAGCAGCCAAGAGGGACGGGGGAACACAGATACGCAGTATTTT.

The rearrangement joins TRBV7-8 to TRBJ1-4, with unresolved D. The CDR3 is 17 amino acids. V lost 3 bases and J 0 bases, leaving 14 bases between the germline ends. Germline-derived CDR1 and CDR2 are SGHVS and FQNEAQ. The CDR3 protein is CASSLYWSSATNEKLFF. CDR3 bases: TGTGCCAGCAGCTTGTATTGGTCCAGTGCAACTAATGAAAAACTGTTTTTT.

The chain has TRBV28 and TRBJ2-1; TRBD1 aligns across 7 bases. The CDR3 spans 15 residues. The germline gives CDR1 MDHEN, CDR2 SYDVKM. Trimming took 6 bases from V and 5 from J; bases not matched to a gene: 10. CDR3 residues: CASSQITGAHNEQFF. The CDR3 nucleotides read TGTGCCAGCAGCCAGATAACAGGGGCCCACAATGAGCAGTTCTTC.

This clonotype came up a few times. The genes are TRBV10-3 and TRBJ1-2; 7 positions match TRBD1. In germline, CDR1 is ENHRY, CDR2 SYGVKD. Trimming at V came to 4 bases and at J to 0 bases, leaving 2 bases not matched to a gene. The length of the CDR3 is 14 residues. The CDR3 loop reads CAISGQGTNYGYTF. DNA of the CDR3: TGTGCCATCAGTGGACAGGGAACTAACTATGGCTACACCTTC.

V gene TRBV7-2 combines with J gene TRBJ2-5, with D maybe TRBD1 (6 bases). With 7 bases removed from V and 8 bases from J, the gap between germline ends came to 26 bases. This CDR3 has 16 residues. Looked up from germline, CDR1 is SGHTA and CDR2 is FQGNSA. CDR3 coding DNA: TGTGCCAGCACCAAAACGAGGGGGATCGGGGTTGAAACCCAGTACTTC. It is translated as CASTKTRGIGVETQYF.

The chain couples TRBV12-3 or TRBV12-4 to TRBJ2-1; 8 positions agree with TRBD2. The CDR3 consists of 13 residues. The V gene end was trimmed by 10 bases and the J gene end by 5 bases; junction bases not matched to a gene: 7. The CDR3 spells CATRGGRHNEQFF. The CDR3 DNA sequence: TGTGCCACCCGGGGGGGGCGCCACAATGAGCAGTTCTTC.

This clonotype occurred a few times. The CDR3: CASSDMTAQETQYF. In DNA, the CDR3 is TGTGCCAGCAGTGATATGACAGCACAAGAGACCCAGTACTTC. This chain connects TRBV2 to TRBJ2-5, with TRBD1 as a possible D gene (5 bases). Germline values: CDR1 SNHLY, CDR2 FYNNEI. The CDR3 is 14 amino acids. V was pared by 3 bases and J by 2 bases, with 10 bases between.

This clonotype came up a few times. V usage is TRBV3-1 and J usage is TRBJ2-7, with a weak D call TRBD2 (5 bases). The CDR3 has 14 residues. Germline V lookup: CDR1 LGHDT, CDR2 YNNKEL (reference sequence). V was pared by 4 bases and J by 7 bases, with 17 bases between. The CDR3 bases are TGTGCCAGCAGCCCCAGTGGCTACTCGGGAGAGCAGTACGTC. This gives the protein CASSPSGYSGEQYV.

This clonotype was picked up a small number of times. The chain carries TRBV7-2 and TRBJ2-3; the D is unclear. Deletions cut 4 bases from V and 2 bases from J, with 13 bases between. Germline values: CDR1 SGHTA, CDR2 FQGNSA. This CDR3 has 15 residues. The CDR3 reads CASSSAKTPTDTQYF. CDR3 bases: TGTGCCAGCAGCTCCGCTAAGACTCCCACAGATACGCAGTATTTT.